The next 6 T cell receptor beta chains were all read from a single sample in a study of tumor and adjacent non-tumor tissue in lung cancer. No cell sorting was done before RNA was extracted from the tissue. Distant lung tissue was collected more than 3 cm away from the tumor edge. The library came from three nested PCR rounds adapted from ARM-PCR protocols. From the multiplex PCR reads, TCRdb called clonotypes with MiXCR, one entry per CDR3 protein. The table has about 50,000 distinct CDR3 sequences, 60% to 80% seen once; the top ten hold around 25%. The specimen was distant non-tumor lung tissue. The origin of the receptors is a woman in her sixties with non-small cell lung cancer.

This clonotype was recorded a few times. A much larger clone lies one base from this, so it may be a read error. J is TRBJ2-1 and V is TRBV5-4, with TRBD2 identical over 9 bases. CDR1 is SGHNT, CDR2 YYREEE, per germline (reference sequence). The CDR3 has 15 amino acids. The CDR3 nucleotides read TGTACCAGCAGTCTGGGGGGACTAGCAGACAATGAGCAGTTCTTC. This translates into CTSSLGGLADNEQFF.

The chain recombines TRBV5-4 with TRBJ2-3, with 9 bases aligning to TRBD1. Germline assignment: CDR1 SGHNT and CDR2 YYREEE (reference sequence). This CDR3 has 17 amino acids. The junction had 16 bases not matched to a gene; V was cut back by 3 bases and J by 8 bases. CDR3 sequence (DNA): TGTGCCAGCAGCTCGGCCCAGGACAGGGGAGTCACAAGTACGCAGTATTTT. This codes for CASSSAQDRGVTSTQYF.

Turning to this clonotype: The junction does not match germline at one end; this may be a read error. V is TRBV5-6 and J is TRBJ2-5; D gene unclear. The CDR3 is 14 amino acids. Germline V gene sequence: CDR1 SGHDT, CDR2 YYEEEE. CDR3 sequence reads: CASIDGLPVETLYF. The CDR3, as DNA: TGTGCCAGCATTGACGGGCTGCCCGTGGAGACCCTGTACTTC.

Points on this clonotype: A read error is likely, as this CDR3 ends without the conserved phenylalanine or tryptophan. V and J are TRBV6-1 and TRBJ2-7; no firm D call. The CDR3 is 11 amino acids. Per germline, CDR1 MNHNS and CDR2 SASEGT. The CDR3 DNA is TGTGTCAGCACGTTGGAACGGAAGCAGTACATC. Translated, it gives CVSTLERKQYI.

J is TRBJ2-3 and V is TRBV5-6; tentatively, D is TRBD1 (5 bases). This CDR3 has 14 residues. V was clipped by 4 bases and J by 8 bases, with 17 bases between them. Germline V gene lookup returns CDR1 SGHDT and CDR2 YYEEEE. The CDR3 coding sequence is TGTGCCAGCAGCCCCGGACATGGTGGAGTTACGCAGTATTTT. Protein sequence: CASSPGHGGVTQYF.

This clonotype was seen only a few times. This chain uses TRBV5-6 with TRBJ1-3; D not certain. Trimming stripped 1 base from V and 2 bases from J, with 13 bases between. This CDR3 region has 16 residues. Looked up from germline, CDR1 is SGHDT and CDR2 is YYEEEE. CDR3 residues: CASSLSAGIAGNTIYF. In nucleotides, the CDR3 is TGTGCCAGCAGCTTGTCGGCGGGGATTGCTGGAAACACCATATATTTT. The full variable domain, its missing parts supplied by reference TRBV5-6 and TRBJ1-3, is DAGVTQSPTHLIKTRGQQVTLRCSPKSGHDTVSWYQQALGQGPQFIFQYYEEEERQRGNFPDRFSGHQFPNYSSELNVNALLLGDSALYLCASSLSAGIAGNTIYFGEGSWLTVV.